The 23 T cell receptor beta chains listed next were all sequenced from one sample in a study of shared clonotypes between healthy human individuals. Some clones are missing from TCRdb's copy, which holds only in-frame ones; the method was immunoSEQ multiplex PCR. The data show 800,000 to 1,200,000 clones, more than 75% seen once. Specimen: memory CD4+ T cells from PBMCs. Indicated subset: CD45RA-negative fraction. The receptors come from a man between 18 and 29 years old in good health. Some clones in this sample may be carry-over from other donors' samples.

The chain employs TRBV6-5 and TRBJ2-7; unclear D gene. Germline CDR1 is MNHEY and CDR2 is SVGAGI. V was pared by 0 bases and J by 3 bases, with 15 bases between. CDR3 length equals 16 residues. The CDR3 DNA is TGTGCCAGCAGTTACTCGAGACCCAGCGCAGGCTACGAGCAGTACTTC. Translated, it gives CASSYSRPSAGYEQYF.

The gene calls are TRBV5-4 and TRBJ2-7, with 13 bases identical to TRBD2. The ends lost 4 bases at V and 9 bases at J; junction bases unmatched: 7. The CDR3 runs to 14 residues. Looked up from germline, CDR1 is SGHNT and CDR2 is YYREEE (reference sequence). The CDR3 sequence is CASSEGTSGTGQYF. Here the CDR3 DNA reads TGTGCCAGCAGCGAAGGGACTAGCGGGACAGGGCAGTACTTC. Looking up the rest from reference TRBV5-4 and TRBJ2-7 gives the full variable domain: ETGVTQSPTHLIKTRGQQVTLRCSSQSGHNTVSWYQQALGQGPQFIFQYYREEENGRGNFPPRFSGLQFPNYSSELNVNALELDDSALYLCASSEGTSGTGQYFGPGTRLTVT.

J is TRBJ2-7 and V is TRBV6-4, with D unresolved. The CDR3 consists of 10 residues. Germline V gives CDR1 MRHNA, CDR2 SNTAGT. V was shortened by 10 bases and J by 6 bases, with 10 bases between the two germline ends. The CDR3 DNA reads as TGTGCCATCATGGAAGTCGAGCAGTACTTC. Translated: CAIMEVEQYF.

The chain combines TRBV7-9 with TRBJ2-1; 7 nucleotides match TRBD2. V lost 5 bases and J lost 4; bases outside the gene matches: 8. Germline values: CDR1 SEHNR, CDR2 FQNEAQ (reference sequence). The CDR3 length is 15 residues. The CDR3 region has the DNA TGTGCCAGCAGCCCCGTGAAAGCGGGGTACAATGAGCAGTTCTTC. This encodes CASSPVKAGYNEQFF.

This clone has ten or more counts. CDR3 DNA: TGTGCCAGTGGACCGTTGTCGACCGGGGAGCTGTTTTTT. The encoded protein is CASGPLSTGELFF. The rearrangement links TRBV7-3 to TRBJ2-2; D gene unclear. V lost 9 bases to trimming and J lost 5 bases, with 13 bases between them. The CDR3 contains 13 residues. The germline V gene encodes CDR1 SGHTA and CDR2 FQGTGA.

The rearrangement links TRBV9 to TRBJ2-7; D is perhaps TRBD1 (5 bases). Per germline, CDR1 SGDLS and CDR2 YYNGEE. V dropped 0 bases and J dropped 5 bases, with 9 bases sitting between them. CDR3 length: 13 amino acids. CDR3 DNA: TGTGCCAGCAGCGTAGCGTCGGACAACGAGCAGTACTTC. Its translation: CASSVASDNEQYF. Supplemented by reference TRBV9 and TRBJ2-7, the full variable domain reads DSGVTQTPKHLITATGQRVTLRCSPRSGDLSVYWYQQSLDQGLQFLIQYYNGEERAKGNILERFSAQQFPDLHSELNLSSLELGDSALYFCASSVASDNEQYFGPGTRLTVT.

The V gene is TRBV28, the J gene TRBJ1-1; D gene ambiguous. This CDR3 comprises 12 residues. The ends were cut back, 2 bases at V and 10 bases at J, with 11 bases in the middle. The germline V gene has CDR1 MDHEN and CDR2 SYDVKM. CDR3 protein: CASSLVAGGAFF. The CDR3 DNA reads TGTGCCAGCAGTTTAGTTGCCGGAGGAGCTTTCTTT.

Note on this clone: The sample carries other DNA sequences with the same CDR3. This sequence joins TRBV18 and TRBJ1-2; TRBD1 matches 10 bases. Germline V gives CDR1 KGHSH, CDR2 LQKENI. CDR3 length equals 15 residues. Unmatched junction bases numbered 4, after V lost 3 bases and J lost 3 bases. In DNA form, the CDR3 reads TGTGCCAGCTCACCCGGGACAGGGGACTACTATGGCTACACCTTC. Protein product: CASSPGTGDYYGYTF.

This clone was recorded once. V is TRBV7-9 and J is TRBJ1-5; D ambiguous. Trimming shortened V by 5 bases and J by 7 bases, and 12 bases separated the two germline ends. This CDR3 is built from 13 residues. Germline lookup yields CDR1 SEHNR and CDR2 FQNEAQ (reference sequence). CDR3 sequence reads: CASSPAGGQPQHF. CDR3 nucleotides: TGTGCCAGCAGCCCGGCTGGCGGACAGCCCCAGCATTTT.

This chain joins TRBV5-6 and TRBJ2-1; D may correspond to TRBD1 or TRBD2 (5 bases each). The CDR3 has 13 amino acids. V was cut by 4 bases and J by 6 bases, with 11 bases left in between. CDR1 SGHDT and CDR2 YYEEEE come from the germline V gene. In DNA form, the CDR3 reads TGTGCCAGCAGCGGCCGGGACCCCAATGAGCAGTTCTTC. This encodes CASSGRDPNEQFF.

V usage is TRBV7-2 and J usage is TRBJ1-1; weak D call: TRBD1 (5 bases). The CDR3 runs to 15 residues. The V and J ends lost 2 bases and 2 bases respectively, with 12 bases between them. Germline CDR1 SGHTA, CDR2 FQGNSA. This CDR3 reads CASSLTPGLNTEAFF. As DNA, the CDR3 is TGTGCCAGCAGCTTAACCCCGGGGCTCAACACTGAAGCTTTCTTT.

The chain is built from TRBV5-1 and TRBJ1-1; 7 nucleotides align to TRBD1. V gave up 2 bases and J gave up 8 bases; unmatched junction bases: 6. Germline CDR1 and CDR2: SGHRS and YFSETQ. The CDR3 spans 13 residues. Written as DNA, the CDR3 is TGCGCCAGCAGCTTAACTCCGGGACAGGAAGCTTTCTTT. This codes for CASSLTPGQEAFF.

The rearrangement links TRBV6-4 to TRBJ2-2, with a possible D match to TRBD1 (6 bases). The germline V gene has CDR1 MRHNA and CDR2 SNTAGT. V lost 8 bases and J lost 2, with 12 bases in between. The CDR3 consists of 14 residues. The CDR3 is CASRGQLNTGELFF. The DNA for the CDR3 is TGTGCCAGCCGAGGACAGCTAAACACCGGGGAGCTGTTTTTT.

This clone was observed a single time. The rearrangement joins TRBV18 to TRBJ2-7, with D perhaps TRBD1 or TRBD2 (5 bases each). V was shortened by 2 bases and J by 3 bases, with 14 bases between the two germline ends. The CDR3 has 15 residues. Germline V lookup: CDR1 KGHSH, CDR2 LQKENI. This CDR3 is CASSPARDRDYEQYF. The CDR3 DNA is TGTGCCAGCTCACCAGCCCGGGACCGGGACTACGAGCAGTACTTC.

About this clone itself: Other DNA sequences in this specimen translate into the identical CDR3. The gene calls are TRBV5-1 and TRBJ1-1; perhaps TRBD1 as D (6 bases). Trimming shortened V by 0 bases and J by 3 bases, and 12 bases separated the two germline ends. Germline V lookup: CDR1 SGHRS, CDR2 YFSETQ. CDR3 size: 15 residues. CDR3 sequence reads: CASSLVGGLDTEAFF. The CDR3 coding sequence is TGCGCCAGCAGCTTGGTCGGGGGGCTGGACACTGAAGCTTTCTTT.

The CDR3 DNA reads TGTGCCATCAGTCCGAGGGGGTTTTACACTGAAGCTTTCTTT. This codes for CAISPRGFYTEAFF. The gene calls are TRBV10-3 and TRBJ1-1; possibly TRBD1 for D (6 bases). Germline values: CDR1 ENHRY, CDR2 SYGVKD. The ends were cut back, 5 bases at V and 3 bases at J, with 13 bases in the middle. The CDR3 totals 14 residues.

The CDR3 loop is CAVRRASSYNEQFF. Written as DNA, the CDR3 is TGTGCCGTTCGGCGGGCTTCCTCCTACAATGAGCAGTTCTTC. The V gene is TRBV6-5, the J gene TRBJ2-1, with D possibly being TRBD2 (5 bases). The CDR3 has 14 residues. Deletions cut 11 bases from V and 0 bases from J, with 14 bases between. In germline, CDR1 is MNHEY, CDR2 SVGAGI.

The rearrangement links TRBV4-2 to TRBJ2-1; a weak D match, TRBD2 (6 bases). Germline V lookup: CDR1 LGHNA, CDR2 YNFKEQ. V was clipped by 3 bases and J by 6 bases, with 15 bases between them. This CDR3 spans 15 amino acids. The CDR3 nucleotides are TGTGCCAGCAGCCAGGACGAGCGGGTCACCAATGAGCAGTTCTTC. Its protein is CASSQDERVTNEQFF.

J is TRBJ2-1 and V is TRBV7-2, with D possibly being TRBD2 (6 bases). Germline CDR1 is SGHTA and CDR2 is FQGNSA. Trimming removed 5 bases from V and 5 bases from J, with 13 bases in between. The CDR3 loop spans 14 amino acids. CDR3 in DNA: TGTGCCAGCAGCCCCGGACTACAGAACAATGAGCAGTTCTTC. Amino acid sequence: CASSPGLQNNEQFF. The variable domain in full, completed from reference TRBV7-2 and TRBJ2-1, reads GAGVSQSPSNKVTEKGKDVELRCDPISGHTALYWYRQSLGQGLEFLIYFQGNSAPDKSGLPSDRFSAERTGGSVSTLTIQRTQQEDSAVYLCASSPGLQNNEQFFGPGTRLTVL.

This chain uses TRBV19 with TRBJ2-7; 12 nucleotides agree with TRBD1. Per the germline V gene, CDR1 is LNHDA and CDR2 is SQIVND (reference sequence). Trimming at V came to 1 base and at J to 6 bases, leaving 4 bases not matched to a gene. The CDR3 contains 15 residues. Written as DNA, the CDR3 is TGTGCCAGTAGTATAGTTGGGACAGGGGGCTTCGAGCAGTACTTC. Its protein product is CASSIVGTGGFEQYF.

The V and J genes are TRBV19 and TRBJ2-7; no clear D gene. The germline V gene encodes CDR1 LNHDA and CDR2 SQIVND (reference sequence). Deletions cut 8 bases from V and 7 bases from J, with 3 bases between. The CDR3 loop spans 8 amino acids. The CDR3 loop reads CASSEQYF. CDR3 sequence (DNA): TGTGCCAGTTCGGAGCAGTACTTC.

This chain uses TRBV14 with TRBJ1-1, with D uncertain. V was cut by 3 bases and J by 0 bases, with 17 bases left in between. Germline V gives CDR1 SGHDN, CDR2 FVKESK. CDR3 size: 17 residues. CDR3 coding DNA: TGTGCCAGCAGCCACCGCTGGGCAGGATTTATGAACACTGAAGCTTTCTTT. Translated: CASSHRWAGFMNTEAFF.

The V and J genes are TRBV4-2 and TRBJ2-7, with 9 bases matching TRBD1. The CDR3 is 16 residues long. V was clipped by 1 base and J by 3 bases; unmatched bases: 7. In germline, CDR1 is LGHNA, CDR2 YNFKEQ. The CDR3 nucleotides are TGTGCCAGCAGCCAAGTCGGGGACAGGGAATTCTACGAGCAGTACTTC. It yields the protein CASSQVGDREFYEQYF.